The present T cell receptor beta chain was sequenced within a study of STAT5B mutations in CD4+ large granular lymphocyte leukemia. General study points: Compared with healthy controls (2/35), patient top clones favored TRBV06 (8/27).

Some clones are missing from TCRdb's copy, which holds only in-frame ones; the method was immunoSEQ multiplex PCR. The repertoire holds about 31,000 clones, just under 75% seen once, with 1% to 1.2% in the top ten. As concerns this clone: Antigen: not known.

The CDR3 covers 17 residues. The ends were cut back, 2 bases at V and 5 bases at J, with 21 bases in the middle. Germline V lookup: CDR1 MNHEY, CDR2 SMNVEV (reference sequence). The material sequenced was CD4+ T cells from blood buffy coats. This TCR came from a human donor in good health. The chain joins TRBV27 to TRBJ2-5; perhaps D is TRBD1 or TRBD2 (5 bases each). CDR3 protein: CASSLNVRGDLRETQYF. DNA of the CDR3: TGTGCCAGCAGTTTAAACGTACGTGGGGACCTCCGGGAGACCCAGTACTTC.